This passage covers 13 T cell receptor beta chains from one sample sequenced in a study of T cells in Graves' hyperthyroidism and ophthalmopathy. TCR beta CDR3 region amplification was performed from RNA transcripts. First-round RT-PCR targeting the TCR CDR3 was performed with the HTBI primer set. A single record per CDR3 protein comes from TCRdb applying MiXCR to the multiplex PCR reads. Seen here are about 480,000 distinct CDR3 sequences, approximately 25% observed once, and the top ten hold approximately 11%. The sequencing input was blood. These TCRs come from a woman aged 25-40 years with Graves' ophthalmopathy.

V gene TRBV6-2 or TRBV6-3 combines with J gene TRBJ1-2; 10 bases align to TRBD1. CDR3 length equals 18 residues. The germline gives CDR1 MNHEY, CDR2 SVGEGT. V lost 0 bases, J lost 0 bases, and 7 bases stayed unmatched. DNA for the CDR3: TGTGCCAGCAGTTACTCGTCGGGACAGGGGACAGCTAACTATGGCTACACCTTC. Its translation is CASSYSSGQGTANYGYTF.

This clonotype was observed a few times. The chain is built from TRBV6-5 and TRBJ1-2; no clear D gene. Between the trimmed V and J ends, which lost 2 bases and 3 bases, there was a span of 10 bases. The germline V gene encodes CDR1 MNHEY and CDR2 SVGAGI. The CDR3 is 14 residues long. Here the CDR3 reads CASSYPQRDYGYTF. The DNA of the CDR3 is TGTGCCAGCAGTTACCCCCAGAGAGACTATGGCTACACCTTC.

This clonotype appeared many times. The chain couples TRBV20-1 to TRBJ2-7; D perhaps matches TRBD2 (5 bases). The CDR3 spans 12 residues. Trimming cost V 6 bases and J 5 bases, with 14 bases left between them. CDR1 DFQATT and CDR2 SNEGSKA come from the germline V gene (reference sequence). The CDR3 sequence: CSAGVTGHEQYF. For the CDR3, the DNA is TGCAGTGCCGGGGTCACGGGCCACGAGCAGTACTTC.

This clonotype was picked up many times. V and J are TRBV20-1 and TRBJ1-2; D call uncertain. Trimming cost V 6 bases and J 0 bases, with 11 bases left between them. In germline, CDR1 is DFQATT, CDR2 SNEGSKA (reference sequence). CDR3 length: 13 amino acids. The CDR3 DNA sequence: TGCAGTGCCCAAAAAGACTCTAACTATGGCTACACCTTC. It specifies CSAQKDSNYGYTF.

The V and J genes are TRBV7-2 and TRBJ2-5; D is perhaps TRBD1 (6 bases). Germline CDR1 and CDR2: SGHTA and FQGNSA. The V end was cut by 5 bases, the J end by 7 bases, with 20 bases between. The length of the CDR3 is 15 residues. The CDR3 loop is CASSPTSQGMGTQYF. The CDR3 region has the DNA TGTGCCAGCAGCCCTACCTCGCAGGGGATGGGGACCCAGTACTTC. The full variable domain, completed using reference TRBV7-2 and TRBJ2-5, is GAGVSQSPSNKVTEKGKDVELRCDPISGHTALYWYRQSLGQGLEFLIYFQGNSAPDKSGLPSDRFSAERTGGSVSTLTIQRTQQEDSAVYLCASSPTSQGMGTQYFGPGTRLLVL.

Concerning this clonotype itself: The conserved final phenylalanine or tryptophan is absent from the CDR3, which likely points to a read error. J is TRBJ2-2 and V is TRBV12-3 or TRBV12-4; D is unresolved. The CDR3 has 15 amino acids. Between the trimmed V and J ends, which lost 6 bases and 1 base, there was a span of 12 bases. CDR3: CASRDLAENTGELFV. CDR3 sequence (DNA): TGTGCCAGCAGAGATTTAGCAGAGAACACCGGGGAGCTGTTTGTT.

This clonotype appeared a few times. This rearrangement joins TRBV12-3 or TRBV12-4 to TRBJ2-7, with D unresolved. Trimming removed 6 bases at V and 3 bases at J, with 15 bases between. CDR3 size: 14 residues. CDR3 region: CASSPWSANYEQYF. The DNA of the CDR3 is TGTGCCAGCAGCCCCTGGTCGGCTAACTACGAGCAGTACTTC.

The chain links TRBV28 to TRBJ2-7, with D possibly TRBD2 on 5 matching bases. The CDR3 has 12 amino acids. Deletions cut 6 bases from V and 3 bases from J, with 9 bases between. Looked up from germline, CDR1 is MDHEN and CDR2 is SYDVKM. The CDR3, as DNA: TGTGCCAGCAGGATCGGGAACTACGAGCAGTACTTC. Amino acid sequence: CASRIGNYEQYF.

This clonotype was observed many times. The chain recombines TRBV28 with TRBJ1-5, with D possibly being TRBD1 (6 bases). The germline CDR1 and CDR2 sequences are MDHEN and SYDVKM. The CDR3 totals 18 residues. Deletions cut 6 bases from V and 0 bases from J, with 21 bases between. The CDR3 DNA follows: TGTGCCAGCAGACCGACAGGTTATTATCCGTATAGCAATCAGCCCCAGCATTTT. This codes for CASRPTGYYPYSNQPQHF. Full variable domain (missing parts from reference TRBV28 and TRBJ1-5): DVKVTQSSRYLVKRTGEKVFLECVQDMDHENMFWYRQDPGLGLRLIYFSYDVKMKEKGDIPEGYSVSREKKERFSLILESASTNQTSMYLCASRPTGYYPYSNQPQHFGDGTRLSIL.

As to this clonotype: This may come from a read error, since a much larger clone is one base off. The chain joins TRBV7-2 to TRBJ2-2; D unresolved. Looked up from germline, CDR1 is SGHTA and CDR2 is FQGNSA. This CDR3 is built from 15 residues. Trimming stripped 2 bases from V and 0 bases from J, with 7 bases between. The chain's CDR3 is CASSLSRSNTGELFF. DNA of the CDR3: TGTGCCAGCAGCTTAAGCCGTTCGAACACCGGGGAGCTGTTTTTT.

In this sample, this clonotype turned up many times. V is TRBV7-9 and J is TRBJ1-2; 8 bases line up with TRBD1. The junction had 14 bases not matched to a gene; V was cut back by 1 base and J by 7 bases. Per germline, CDR1 SEHNR and CDR2 FQNEAQ (reference sequence). The CDR3 covers 17 residues. The CDR3 DNA reads TGTGCCAGCAGCTTAGTTCAGGGGGCGAGCGCGACTGGTGGCTACACCTTC. It translates to CASSLVQGASATGGYTF.

This clonotype was counted ten times or more. The chain employs TRBV25-1 and TRBJ2-5; 9 nucleotides match TRBD2. CDR1 is MGHDK, CDR2 SYGVNS, per germline. CDR3 length: 14 residues. With 7 bases clipped from V and 7 bases from J, the junction kept 10 bases outside the gene matches. In nucleotides, the CDR3 is TGTGCCAGCAAAATCAGCGGGGGGCATGGGACCCAGTACTTC. Encoded protein: CASKISGGHGTQYF. Drawing the rest from reference TRBV25-1 and TRBJ2-5, the complete variable domain is EADIYQTPRYLVIGTGKKITLECSQTMGHDKMYWYQQDPGMELHLIHYSYGVNSTEKGDLSSESTVSRIRTEHFPLTLESARPSHTSQYLCASKISGGHGTQYFGPGTRLLVL.

The V and J genes are TRBV29-1 and TRBJ1-2; TRBD1 might be the D (6 bases). Germline V gives CDR1 SQVTM, CDR2 ANQGSEA. CDR3 length: 13 amino acids. Trimming took off 4 bases at V and 2 bases at J, with 11 bases between the two ends. The CDR3 loop reads CSVGEQGNYGYTF. As DNA, the CDR3 is TGCAGCGTTGGAGAACAGGGAAACTATGGCTACACCTTC. Full variable domain (rest looked up from reference TRBV29-1 and TRBJ1-2): SAVISQKPSRDICQRGTSLTIQCQVDSQVTMMFWYRQQPGQSLTLIATANQGSEATYESGFVIDKFPISRPNLTFSTLTVSNMSPEDSSIYLCSVGEQGNYGYTFGSGTRLTVV.